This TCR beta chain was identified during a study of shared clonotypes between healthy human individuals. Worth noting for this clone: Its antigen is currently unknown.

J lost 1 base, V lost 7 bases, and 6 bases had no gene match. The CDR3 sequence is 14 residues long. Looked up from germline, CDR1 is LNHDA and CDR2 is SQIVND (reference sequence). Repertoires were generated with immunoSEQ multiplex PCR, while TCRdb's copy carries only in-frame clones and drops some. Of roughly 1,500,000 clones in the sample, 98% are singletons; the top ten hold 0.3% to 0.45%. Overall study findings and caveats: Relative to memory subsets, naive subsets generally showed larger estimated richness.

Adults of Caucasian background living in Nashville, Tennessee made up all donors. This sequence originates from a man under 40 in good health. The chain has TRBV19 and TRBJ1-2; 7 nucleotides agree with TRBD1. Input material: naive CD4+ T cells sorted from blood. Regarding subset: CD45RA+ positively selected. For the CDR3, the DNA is TGTGCCAGTAAGGCTACAGGGGATAACTATGGCTACACCTTC. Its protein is CASKATGDNYGYTF.